This T cell receptor beta chain originates from a study of blood T cell repertoires in COVID-19. In the study overall: Sources were T cells, B-cell-depleted T cells, or PBMCs; the material itself was cDNA or gDNA.

The CDR3 covers 18 residues. V gave up 3 bases and J gave up 1 base; unmatched junction bases: 8. Germline assignment: CDR1 KGHDR and CDR2 SFDVKD. Sequenced by immunoSEQ multiplex PCR; TCRdb stores in-frame clones only, minus some. This sample has 150,000 to 200,000 clones, with 80% to 90% found just once. The V gene is TRBV24-1, the J gene TRBJ2-6; TRBD1 matches 7 bases. Sequenced input: peripheral blood. The receptor comes from a man between 18 and 35 years old with active or convalescent COVID-19. The CDR3 is CATSDQNTGESGANVLTF. CDR3 DNA: TGTGCCACCAGTGATCAAAATACAGGGGAGTCTGGGGCCAACGTCCTGACTTTC.